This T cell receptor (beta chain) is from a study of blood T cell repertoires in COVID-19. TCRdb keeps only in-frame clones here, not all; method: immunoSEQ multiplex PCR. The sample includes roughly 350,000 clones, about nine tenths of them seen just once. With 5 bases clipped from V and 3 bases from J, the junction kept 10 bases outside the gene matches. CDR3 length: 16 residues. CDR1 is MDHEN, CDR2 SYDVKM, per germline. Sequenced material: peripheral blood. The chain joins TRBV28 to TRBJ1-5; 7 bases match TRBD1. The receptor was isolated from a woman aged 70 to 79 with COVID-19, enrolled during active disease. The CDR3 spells CASSRKPGQLNQPQHF. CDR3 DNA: TGTGCCAGCAGTCGGAAACCGGGACAGCTCAATCAGCCCCAGCATTTT.